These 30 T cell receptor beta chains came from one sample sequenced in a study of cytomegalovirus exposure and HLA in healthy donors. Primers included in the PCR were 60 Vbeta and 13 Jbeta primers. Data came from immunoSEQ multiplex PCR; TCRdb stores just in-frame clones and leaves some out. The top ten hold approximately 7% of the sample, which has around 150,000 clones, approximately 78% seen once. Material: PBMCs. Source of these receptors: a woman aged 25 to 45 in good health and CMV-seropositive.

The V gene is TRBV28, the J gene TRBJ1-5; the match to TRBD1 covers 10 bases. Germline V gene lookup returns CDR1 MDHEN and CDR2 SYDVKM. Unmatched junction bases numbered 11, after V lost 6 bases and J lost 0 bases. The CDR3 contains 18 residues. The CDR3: CASSSGQGTSNSNQPQHF. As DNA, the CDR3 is TGTGCCAGCAGCTCGGGACAGGGGACCTCCAATAGCAATCAGCCCCAGCATTTT.

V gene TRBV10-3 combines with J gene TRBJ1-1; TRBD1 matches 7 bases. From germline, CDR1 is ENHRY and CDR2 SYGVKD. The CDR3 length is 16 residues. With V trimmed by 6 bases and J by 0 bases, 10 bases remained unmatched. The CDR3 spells CAISPIQDRMNTEAFF. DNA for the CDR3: TGTGCCATCAGCCCCATCCAGGACAGGATGAACACTGAAGCTTTCTTT.

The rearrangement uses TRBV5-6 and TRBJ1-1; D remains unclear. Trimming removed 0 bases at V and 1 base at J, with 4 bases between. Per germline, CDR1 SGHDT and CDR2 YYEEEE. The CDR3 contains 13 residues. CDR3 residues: CASSLGGNTEAFF. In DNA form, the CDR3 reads TGTGCCAGCAGCTTGGGAGGGAACACTGAAGCTTTCTTT.

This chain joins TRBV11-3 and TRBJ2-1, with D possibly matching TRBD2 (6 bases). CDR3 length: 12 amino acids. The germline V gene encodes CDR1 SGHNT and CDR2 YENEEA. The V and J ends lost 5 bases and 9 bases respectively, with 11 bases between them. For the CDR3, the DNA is TGTGCCAGCAGCCACCAAGCGGGTGAGCAGTTCTTC. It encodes CASSHQAGEQFF.

The DNA of the CDR3 is TGTGCCAGCAGCTTCCGACAGGGAAGGGCTTACGAGCAGTACTTC. Translation gives CASSFRQGRAYEQYF. The chain links TRBV7-2 to TRBJ2-7; 7 bases are shared with TRBD1. The germline V gene has CDR1 SGHTA and CDR2 FQGNSA. J was trimmed by 4 bases and V by 3 bases; bases with no gene match: 9. The CDR3 spans 15 residues.

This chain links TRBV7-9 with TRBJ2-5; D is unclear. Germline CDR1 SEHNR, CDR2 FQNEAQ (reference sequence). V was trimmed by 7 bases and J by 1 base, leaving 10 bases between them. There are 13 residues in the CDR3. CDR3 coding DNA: TGTGCCAGCACCCCCTCCCCCCAAGAGACCCAGTACTTC. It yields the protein CASTPSPQETQYF.

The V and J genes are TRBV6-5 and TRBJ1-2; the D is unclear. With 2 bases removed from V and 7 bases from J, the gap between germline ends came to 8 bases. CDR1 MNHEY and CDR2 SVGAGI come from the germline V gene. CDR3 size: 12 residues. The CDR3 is CASSYPGSGYTF. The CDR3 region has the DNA TGTGCCAGCAGTTACCCGGGGAGTGGCTACACCTTC.

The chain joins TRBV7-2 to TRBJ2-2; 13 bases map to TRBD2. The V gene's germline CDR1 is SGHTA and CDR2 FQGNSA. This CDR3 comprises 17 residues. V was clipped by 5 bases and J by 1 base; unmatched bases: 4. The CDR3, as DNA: TGTGCCAGCAGCCCCAGACTAGCGGGGGGGAACACCGGGGAGCTGTTTTTT. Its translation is CASSPRLAGGNTGELFF.

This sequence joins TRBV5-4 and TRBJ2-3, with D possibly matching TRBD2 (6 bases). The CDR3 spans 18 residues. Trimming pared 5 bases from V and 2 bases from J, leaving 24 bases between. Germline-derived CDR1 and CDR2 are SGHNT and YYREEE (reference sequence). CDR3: CASRPQIGLHQYTDTQYF. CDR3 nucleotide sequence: TGTGCCAGCAGACCCCAGATAGGACTACACCAATACACAGATACGCAGTATTTT.

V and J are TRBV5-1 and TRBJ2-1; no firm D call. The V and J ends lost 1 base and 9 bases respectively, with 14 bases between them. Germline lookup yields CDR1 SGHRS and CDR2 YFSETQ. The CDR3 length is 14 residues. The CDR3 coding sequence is TGCGCCAGCAGCTTGAGGCAGGATGTGAGTGAGCAGTTCTTC. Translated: CASSLRQDVSEQFF.

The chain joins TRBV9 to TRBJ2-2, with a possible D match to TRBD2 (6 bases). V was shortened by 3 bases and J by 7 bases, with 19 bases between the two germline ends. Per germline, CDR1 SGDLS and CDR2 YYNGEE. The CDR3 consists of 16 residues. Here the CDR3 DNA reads TGTGCCAGCAGCGATGGAGCGGGTATACTTGGCGGGGAGCTGTTTTTT. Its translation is CASSDGAGILGGELFF.

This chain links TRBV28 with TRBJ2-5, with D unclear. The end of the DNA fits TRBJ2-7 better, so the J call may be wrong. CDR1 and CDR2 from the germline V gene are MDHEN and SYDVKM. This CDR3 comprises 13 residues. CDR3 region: CASMPVWGYEQYF. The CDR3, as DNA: TGTGCCAGCATGCCGGTTTGGGGCTACGAGCAGTACTTC.

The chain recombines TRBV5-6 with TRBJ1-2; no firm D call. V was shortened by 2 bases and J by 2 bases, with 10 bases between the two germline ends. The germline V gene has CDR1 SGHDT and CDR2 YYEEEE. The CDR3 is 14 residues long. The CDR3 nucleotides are TGTGCCAGCAGCTTTCTCGTGTTAAACTATGGCTACACCTTC. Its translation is CASSFLVLNYGYTF. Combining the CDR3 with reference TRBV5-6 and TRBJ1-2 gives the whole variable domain DAGVTQSPTHLIKTRGQQVTLRCSPKSGHDTVSWYQQALGQGPQFIFQYYEEEERQRGNFPDRFSGHQFPNYSSELNVNALLLGDSALYLCASSFLVLNYGYTFGSGTRLTVV.

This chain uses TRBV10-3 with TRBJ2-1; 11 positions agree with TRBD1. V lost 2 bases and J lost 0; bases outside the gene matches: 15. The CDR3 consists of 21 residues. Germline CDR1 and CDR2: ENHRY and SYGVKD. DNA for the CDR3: TGTGCCATCAGTGAGCCTCAGGGACAGGGGGTCATTAGGAGCTCCTACAATGAGCAGTTCTTC. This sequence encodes CAISEPQGQGVIRSSYNEQFF.

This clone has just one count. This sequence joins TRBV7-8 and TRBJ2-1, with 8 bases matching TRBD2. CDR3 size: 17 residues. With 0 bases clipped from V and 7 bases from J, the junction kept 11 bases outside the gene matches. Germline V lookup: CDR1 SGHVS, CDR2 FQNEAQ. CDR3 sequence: CASSLAGETSDWNEQFF. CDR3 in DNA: TGTGCCAGCAGCTTAGCGGGCGAGACTAGCGACTGGAATGAGCAGTTCTTC.

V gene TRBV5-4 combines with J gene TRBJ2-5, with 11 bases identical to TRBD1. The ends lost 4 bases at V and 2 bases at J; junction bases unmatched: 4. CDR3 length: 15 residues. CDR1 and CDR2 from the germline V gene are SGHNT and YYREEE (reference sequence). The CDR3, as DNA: TGTGCCAGCAGCGGCCGGGACAGGGGGCAAGAGACCCAGTACTTC. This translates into CASSGRDRGQETQYF.

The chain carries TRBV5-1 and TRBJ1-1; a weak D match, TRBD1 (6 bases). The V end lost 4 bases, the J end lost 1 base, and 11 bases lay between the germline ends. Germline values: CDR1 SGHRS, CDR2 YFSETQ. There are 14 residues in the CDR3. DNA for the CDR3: TGCGCCAGCAGCACAGGACAGAGGAACACTGAAGCTTTCTTT. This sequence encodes CASSTGQRNTEAFF.

The CDR3: CASSLDRGYSSTEAFF. The CDR3 DNA follows: TGCGCCAGCAGCTTGGACAGGGGGTATTCCTCCACTGAAGCTTTCTTT. V and J are TRBV5-1 and TRBJ1-1, with 8 bases fitting TRBD1. Per the germline V gene, CDR1 is SGHRS and CDR2 is YFSETQ. The trim removed 0 bases at V and 4 bases at J, leaving 8 bases unmatched. The CDR3 runs 16 residues.

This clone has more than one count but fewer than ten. The CDR3 loop reads CASSEGTGGYTDTQYF. CDR3 nucleotides: TGTGCCAGCAGCGAAGGGACAGGGGGGTACACAGATACGCAGTATTTT. The chain has TRBV5-4 and TRBJ2-3, with TRBD1 identical over 11 bases. Germline V gene data show CDR1 as SGHNT and CDR2 as YYREEE (reference sequence). The CDR3 covers 16 residues. J gave up 2 bases and V 4 bases, and 6 bases lay outside the gene matches.

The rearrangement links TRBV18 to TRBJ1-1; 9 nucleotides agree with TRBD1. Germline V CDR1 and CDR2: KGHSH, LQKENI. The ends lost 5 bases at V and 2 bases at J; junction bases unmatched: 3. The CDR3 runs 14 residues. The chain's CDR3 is CASSRDRANTEAFF. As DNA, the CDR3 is TGTGCCAGCTCAAGGGACAGGGCAAACACTGAAGCTTTCTTT. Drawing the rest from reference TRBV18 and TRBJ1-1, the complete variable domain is NAGVMQNPRHLVRRRGQEARLRCSPMKGHSHVYWYRQLPEEGLKFMVYLQKENIIDESGMPKERFSAEFPKEGPSILRIQQVVRGDSAAYFCASSRDRANTEAFFGQGTRLTVV.

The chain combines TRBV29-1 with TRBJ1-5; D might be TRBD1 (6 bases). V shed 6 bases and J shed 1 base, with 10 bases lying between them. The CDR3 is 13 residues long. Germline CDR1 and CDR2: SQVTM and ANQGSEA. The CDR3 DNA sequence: TGCAGCGTGCAGGGACAAAGCAATCAGCCCCAGCATTTT. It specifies CSVQGQSNQPQHF.

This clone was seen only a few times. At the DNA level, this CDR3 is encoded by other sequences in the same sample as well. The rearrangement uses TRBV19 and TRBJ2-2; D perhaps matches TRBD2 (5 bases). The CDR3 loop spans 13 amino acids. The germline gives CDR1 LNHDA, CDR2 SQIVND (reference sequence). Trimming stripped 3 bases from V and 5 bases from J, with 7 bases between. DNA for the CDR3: TGTGCCAGTAGTATTCGGGGAACCGGGGAGCTGTTTTTT. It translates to CASSIRGTGELFF.

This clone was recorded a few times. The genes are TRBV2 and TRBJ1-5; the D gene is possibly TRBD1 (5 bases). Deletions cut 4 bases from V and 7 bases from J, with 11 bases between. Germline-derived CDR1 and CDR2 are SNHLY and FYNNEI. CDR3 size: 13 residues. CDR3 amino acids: CASSGSGGQPQHF. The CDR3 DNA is TGTGCCAGCAGTGGATCCGGGGGACAGCCCCAGCATTTT.

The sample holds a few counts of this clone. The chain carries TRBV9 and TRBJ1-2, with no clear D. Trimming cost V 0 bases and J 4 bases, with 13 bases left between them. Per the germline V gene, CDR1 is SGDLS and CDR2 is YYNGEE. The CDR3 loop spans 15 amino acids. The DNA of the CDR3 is TGTGCCAGCAGCGTAGGAATCAAGCTAAGCTATGGCTACACCTTC. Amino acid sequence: CASSVGIKLSYGYTF.

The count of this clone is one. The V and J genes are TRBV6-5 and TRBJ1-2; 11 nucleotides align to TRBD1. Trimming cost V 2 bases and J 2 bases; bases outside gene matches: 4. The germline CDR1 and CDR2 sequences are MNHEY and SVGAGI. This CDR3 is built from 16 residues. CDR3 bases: TGTGCCAGCAGTTACGTACGGACAGGGGGCAACTATGGCTACACCTTC. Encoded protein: CASSYVRTGGNYGYTF.

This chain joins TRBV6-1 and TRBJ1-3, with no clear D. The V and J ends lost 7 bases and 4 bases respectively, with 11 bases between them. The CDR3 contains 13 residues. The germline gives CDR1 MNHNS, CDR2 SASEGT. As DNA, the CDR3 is TGTGCCAGCAAGGGTTGGGAGGGAAACACCATATATTTT. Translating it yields CASKGWEGNTIYF.

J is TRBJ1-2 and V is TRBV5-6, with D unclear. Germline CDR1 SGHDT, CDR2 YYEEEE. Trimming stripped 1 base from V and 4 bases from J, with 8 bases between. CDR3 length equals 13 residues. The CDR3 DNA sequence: TGTGCCAGCAGCTTGAACAGTATCTATGGCTACACCTTC. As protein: CASSLNSIYGYTF.

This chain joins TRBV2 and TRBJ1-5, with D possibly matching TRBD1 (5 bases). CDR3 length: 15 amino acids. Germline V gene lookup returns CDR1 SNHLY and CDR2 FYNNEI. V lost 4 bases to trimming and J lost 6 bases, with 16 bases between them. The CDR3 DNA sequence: TGTGCCAGCAGTGCCCAGGGTATTCAGGGTCAGCCCCAGCATTTT. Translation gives CASSAQGIQGQPQHF.

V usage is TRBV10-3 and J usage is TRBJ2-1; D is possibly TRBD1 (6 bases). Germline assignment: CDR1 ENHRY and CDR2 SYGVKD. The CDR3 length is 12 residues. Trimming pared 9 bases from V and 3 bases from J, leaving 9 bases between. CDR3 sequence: CAIRQDYNEQFF. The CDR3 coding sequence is TGTGCCATACGACAGGACTACAATGAGCAGTTCTTC.

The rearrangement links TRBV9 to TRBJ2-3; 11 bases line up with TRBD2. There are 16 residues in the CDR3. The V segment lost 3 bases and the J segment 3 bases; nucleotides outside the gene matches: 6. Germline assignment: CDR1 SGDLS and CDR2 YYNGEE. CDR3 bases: TGTGCCAGCAGCGACCCTCTAGCGGGGGGTACAGATACGCAGTATTTT. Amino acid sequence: CASSDPLAGGTDTQYF.